What follows are 6 T cell receptor beta chains derived from one specimen sequenced in a study of blood T cell repertoires in COVID-19. Assay used: immunoSEQ multiplex PCR; TCRdb lists only in-frame clones, some missing. This table has roughly 220,000 clones, around 90% appearing once. Sequencing was carried out using PBMCs or T cells enriched from blood (not recorded which). These receptor sequences come from a woman between 25 and 40 years old who had recovered from COVID-19.

The chain employs TRBV12-5 and TRBJ2-1, with a tentative D call TRBD1 (6 bases). CDR3 length: 15 amino acids. Per germline, CDR1 LGHNT and CDR2 FRNRAP. V shed 3 bases and J shed 6 bases, with 15 bases lying between them. Here the CDR3 DNA reads TGTGCTAGTGGTTTAACCGGGACACCCGGCAATGAGCAGTTCTTC. It encodes CASGLTGTPGNEQFF.

The rearrangement uses TRBV27 and TRBJ2-1; 8 bases match TRBD2. The V and J ends lost 2 bases and 5 bases, in that order; junction bases with no gene match: 14. CDR3 size: 18 residues. Germline V gene lookup returns CDR1 MNHEY and CDR2 SMNVEV (reference sequence). For the CDR3, the DNA is TGTGCCAGCAGTTTAGGAGTCCAGCGGGGGAGATCTCACAATGAGCAGTTCTTC. It codes for CASSLGVQRGRSHNEQFF.

V is TRBV5-4 and J is TRBJ1-2; TRBD1 might be the D (6 bases). This CDR3 has 14 amino acids. The germline V gene has CDR1 SGHNT and CDR2 YYREEE (reference sequence). Deletions cut 1 base from V and 4 bases from J, with 11 bases between. Here the CDR3 reads CASSLPQGTYGYTF. DNA of the CDR3: TGTGCCAGCAGCTTGCCCCAGGGGACCTATGGCTACACCTTC.

This CDR3 reads CSVGVEAYTF. DNA of the CDR3: TGCAGCGTTGGTGTGGAGGCCTACACCTTC. This rearrangement joins TRBV29-1 to TRBJ1-2; D not resolved. CDR3 length: 10 amino acids. The V and J ends lost 4 bases and 10 bases respectively, with 10 bases between them. The V gene's germline CDR1 is SQVTM and CDR2 ANQGSEA.

A few counts support this clone. The J gene is TRBJ2-7, the V gene TRBV30, with D unresolved. The CDR3 loop spans 14 amino acids. Trimming left V 1 base short and J 0 bases short, with 10 bases between. CDR1 is GTSNPN and CDR2 is SVGIG in the germline V gene (reference sequence). The CDR3 coding sequence is TGTGCCTGGAGTGGGTCCCTAGTCTCCTACGAGCAGTACTTC. Amino acids: CAWSGSLVSYEQYF.

The J gene is TRBJ2-1, the V gene TRBV27; 10 bases line up with TRBD2. V gave up 4 bases and J gave up 5 bases; unmatched junction bases: 14. The germline gives CDR1 MNHEY, CDR2 SMNVEV (reference sequence). The CDR3 extends over 18 amino acids. CDR3 sequence (DNA): TGTGCCAGCAGTTCCCACCCCCTTCTAGCGGGGGACCACAATGAGCAGTTCTTC. Residues: CASSSHPLLAGDHNEQFF.